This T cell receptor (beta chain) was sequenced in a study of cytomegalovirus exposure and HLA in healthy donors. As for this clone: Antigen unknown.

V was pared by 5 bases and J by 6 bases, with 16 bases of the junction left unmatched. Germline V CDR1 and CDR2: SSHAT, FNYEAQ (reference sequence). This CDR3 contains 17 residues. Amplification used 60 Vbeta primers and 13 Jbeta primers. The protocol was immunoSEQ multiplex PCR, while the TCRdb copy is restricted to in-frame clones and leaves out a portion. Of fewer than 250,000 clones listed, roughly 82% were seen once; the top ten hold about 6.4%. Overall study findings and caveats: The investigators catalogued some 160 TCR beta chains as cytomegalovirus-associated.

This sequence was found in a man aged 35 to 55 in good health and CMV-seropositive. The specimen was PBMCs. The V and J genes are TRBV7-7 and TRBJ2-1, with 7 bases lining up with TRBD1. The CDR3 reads CASSPATGQIVGNEQFF. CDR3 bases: TGTGCCAGCAGCCCAGCCACGGGACAGATTGTTGGCAATGAGCAGTTCTTC.